This is a list of T cell receptor beta chains from one sample in a study of cytomegalovirus exposure and HLA in healthy donors. Method: immunoSEQ multiplex PCR; TCRdb's copy keeps in-frame clones and lacks some. The data hold roughly 250,000 clones, with approximately 83% observed a single time. The specimen sequenced was PBMCs. Every receptor here comes from a young woman in good health and CMV-seropositive. Both conserved end residues are part of each CDR3. The order of the fields is clone size, V gene, J gene, CDR3 protein. The size of a clone is reported for some rows only, either as once, few or many, or as a class for expanded clones.

clone size: .
V gene: TRBV7-3
J gene: TRBJ2-1
CDR3 protein: CASSPGVDNEQFF

clone size: .
V gene: TRBV7-8
J gene: TRBJ2-7
CDR3 protein: CASSFSRGSSYEQYF

clone size: .
V gene: TRBV27
J gene: TRBJ2-2
CDR3 protein: CASSMQYKPLYTGELFF

clone size: .
V gene: TRBV7-6
J gene: TRBJ2-1
CDR3 protein: CASSSSSGNFGEQFF

clone size: .
V gene: TRBV5-1
J gene: TRBJ2-1
CDR3 protein: CATSGTSNNEQFF

clone size: .
V gene: TRBV4-2
J gene: TRBJ2-7
CDR3 protein: CASSHADPQGEQYF

clone size: once
V gene: TRBV28
J gene: TRBJ2-7
CDR3 protein: CASRRRDTPYEQYF

clone size: .
V gene: TRBV9
J gene: TRBJ2-7
CDR3 protein: CASSVDISGTTYHYEQYF

clone size: .
V gene: TRBV5-1
J gene: TRBJ2-6
CDR3 protein: CASSFGLAEFSGANVLTF

clone size: .
V gene: TRBV2
J gene: TRBJ2-6
CDR3 protein: CAVPGHQSSGANVLTF

clone size: once
V gene: TRBV5-1
J gene: TRBJ2-2
CDR3 protein: CASSRSGENTGELFF

clone size: .
V gene: TRBV11-1
J gene: TRBJ2-1
CDR3 protein: CASSLAHRDNEQFF

clone size: few
V gene: TRBV2
J gene: TRBJ2-7
CDR3 protein: CASSGDRGGEQYF

clone size: few
V gene: TRBV5-1
J gene: TRBJ2-7
CDR3 protein: CASSLLAGGPYEQYF

clone size: .
V gene: TRBV11-2
J gene: TRBJ1-2
CDR3 protein: CASSLVPEHMIYGYTF

clone size: .
V gene: TRBV28
J gene: TRBJ2-7
CDR3 protein: CASSRPGLAGVYEQYF

clone size: .
V gene: TRBV4-2
J gene: TRBJ1-5
CDR3 protein: CASSQDAGKRNQPQHF

clone size: .
V gene: TRBV19
J gene: TRBJ1-5
CDR3 protein: CASSGGTGGWGSNQPQHF

clone size: .
V gene: TRBV12-5
J gene: TRBJ2-2
CDR3 protein: CASGSTGTANTGELFF

clone size: few
V gene: TRBV28
J gene: TRBJ2-7
CDR3 protein: CASSRTGRAYEQYF

clone size: .
V gene: TRBV27
J gene: TRBJ2-1
CDR3 protein: CASQGTGRNNEQFF

clone size: .
V gene: TRBV5-4
J gene: TRBJ2-7
CDR3 protein: CASSLARIGRDYEQYF

clone size: .
V gene: TRBV2
J gene: TRBJ1-5
CDR3 protein: CASSHPAVASNQPQHF

clone size: .
V gene: TRBV2
J gene: TRBJ2-1
CDR3 protein: CASSLKLAGGPDNEQFF

clone size: .
V gene: TRBV11-3
J gene: TRBJ2-7
CDR3 protein: CASSPTPTRGEQYF

clone size: .
V gene: TRBV29-1
J gene: TRBJ2-7
CDR3 protein: CSVGLAVAEQYF

clone size: .
V gene: TRBV30
J gene: TRBJ1-3
CDR3 protein: CAWSVGGNPGNTIYF

clone size: once
V gene: TRBV27
J gene: TRBJ1-2
CDR3 protein: CASSLGRDRGLYGYTF

clone size: .
V gene: TRBV7-9
J gene: TRBJ2-7
CDR3 protein: CASSRTATSYEQYF

clone size: .
V gene: TRBV4-1
J gene: TRBJ2-7
CDR3 protein: CASSPGPGGDEQYF

clone size: few
V gene: TRBV5-8
J gene: TRBJ1-1
CDR3 protein: CASSLGVVGGTEAFF

clone size: once
V gene: TRBV11-3
J gene: TRBJ2-2
CDR3 protein: CASTSWGGGTGELFF

clone size: .
V gene: TRBV19
J gene: TRBJ2-5
CDR3 protein: CASSIAPAGEETQYF

clone size: .
V gene: TRBV27
J gene: TRBJ1-2
CDR3 protein: CASSSQGAPDGYTF

clone size: .
V gene: TRBV6-6
J gene: TRBJ1-5
CDR3 protein: CASGKGQGSKNQPQHF

clone size: .
V gene: TRBV29-1
J gene: TRBJ2-1
CDR3 protein: CSSGLLFHNEQFF

clone size: .
V gene: TRBV14
J gene: TRBJ2-4
CDR3 protein: CASSHNTGTKNIQYF

clone size: .
V gene: TRBV6-1
J gene: TRBJ1-1
CDR3 protein: CASSGRGATEAFF

clone size: .
V gene: TRBV28
J gene: TRBJ1-5
CDR3 protein: CASRVSGGFYQPQHF

clone size: .
V gene: TRBV7-7
J gene: TRBJ2-7
CDR3 protein: CASSSGQGNEQYF

clone size: .
V gene: TRBV7-3
J gene: TRBJ2-1
CDR3 protein: CASSSGTEPYNEQFF

clone size: .
V gene: TRBV7-9
J gene: TRBJ2-1
CDR3 protein: CASSFPGTSGNEQFF

clone size: .
V gene: TRBV30
J gene: TRBJ2-5
CDR3 protein: CAWSAWGSGGKTQYF

clone size: .
V gene: TRBV11-1
J gene: TRBJ2-7
CDR3 protein: CASSFPGRGIYEQYF

clone size: .
V gene: TRBV11-3
J gene: TRBJ2-5
CDR3 protein: CASSLRTSGQETQYF

clone size: .
V gene: TRBV5-1
J gene: TRBJ2-1
CDR3 protein: CASSLGTGIINEQFF

clone size: .
V gene: TRBV30
J gene: TRBJ2-7
CDR3 protein: CAWSVGQRNEQYF

clone size: .
V gene: TRBV6-1
J gene: TRBJ1-2
CDR3 protein: CASSETTGNYGYTF

clone size: .
V gene: TRBV6-5
J gene: TRBJ1-2
CDR3 protein: CASSLAGTGINYGYTF

clone size: .
V gene: TRBV27
J gene: TRBJ1-5
CDR3 protein: CASRGGPVRAGNQPQHF

clone size: .
V gene: TRBV28
J gene: TRBJ2-2
CDR3 protein: CASSFRDRRTGELFF

clone size: few
V gene: TRBV29-1
J gene: TRBJ1-1
CDR3 protein: CSSRTGENTEAFF

clone size: .
V gene: TRBV11-2
J gene: TRBJ2-7
CDR3 protein: CASSFLAGGPSYEQYF

clone size: once
V gene: TRBV2
J gene: TRBJ1-3
CDR3 protein: CASSEEGGEAGNTIYF

clone size: .
V gene: TRBV7-9
J gene: TRBJ2-7
CDR3 protein: CASSLTGSDHYEQYF

clone size: .
V gene: TRBV5-1
J gene: TRBJ1-1
CDR3 protein: CASSLEAGNTEAFF

clone size: .
V gene: TRBV28
J gene: TRBJ1-1
CDR3 protein: CASSFFTGGIEAFF

clone size: .
V gene: TRBV5-1
J gene: TRBJ2-1
CDR3 protein: CASSSDNEQFF

clone size: .
V gene: TRBV19
J gene: TRBJ1-1
CDR3 protein: CASSRGHTFSEAFF

clone size: .
V gene: TRBV4-2
J gene: TRBJ2-3
CDR3 protein: CASSQVWVSGSNSRPDTQYF